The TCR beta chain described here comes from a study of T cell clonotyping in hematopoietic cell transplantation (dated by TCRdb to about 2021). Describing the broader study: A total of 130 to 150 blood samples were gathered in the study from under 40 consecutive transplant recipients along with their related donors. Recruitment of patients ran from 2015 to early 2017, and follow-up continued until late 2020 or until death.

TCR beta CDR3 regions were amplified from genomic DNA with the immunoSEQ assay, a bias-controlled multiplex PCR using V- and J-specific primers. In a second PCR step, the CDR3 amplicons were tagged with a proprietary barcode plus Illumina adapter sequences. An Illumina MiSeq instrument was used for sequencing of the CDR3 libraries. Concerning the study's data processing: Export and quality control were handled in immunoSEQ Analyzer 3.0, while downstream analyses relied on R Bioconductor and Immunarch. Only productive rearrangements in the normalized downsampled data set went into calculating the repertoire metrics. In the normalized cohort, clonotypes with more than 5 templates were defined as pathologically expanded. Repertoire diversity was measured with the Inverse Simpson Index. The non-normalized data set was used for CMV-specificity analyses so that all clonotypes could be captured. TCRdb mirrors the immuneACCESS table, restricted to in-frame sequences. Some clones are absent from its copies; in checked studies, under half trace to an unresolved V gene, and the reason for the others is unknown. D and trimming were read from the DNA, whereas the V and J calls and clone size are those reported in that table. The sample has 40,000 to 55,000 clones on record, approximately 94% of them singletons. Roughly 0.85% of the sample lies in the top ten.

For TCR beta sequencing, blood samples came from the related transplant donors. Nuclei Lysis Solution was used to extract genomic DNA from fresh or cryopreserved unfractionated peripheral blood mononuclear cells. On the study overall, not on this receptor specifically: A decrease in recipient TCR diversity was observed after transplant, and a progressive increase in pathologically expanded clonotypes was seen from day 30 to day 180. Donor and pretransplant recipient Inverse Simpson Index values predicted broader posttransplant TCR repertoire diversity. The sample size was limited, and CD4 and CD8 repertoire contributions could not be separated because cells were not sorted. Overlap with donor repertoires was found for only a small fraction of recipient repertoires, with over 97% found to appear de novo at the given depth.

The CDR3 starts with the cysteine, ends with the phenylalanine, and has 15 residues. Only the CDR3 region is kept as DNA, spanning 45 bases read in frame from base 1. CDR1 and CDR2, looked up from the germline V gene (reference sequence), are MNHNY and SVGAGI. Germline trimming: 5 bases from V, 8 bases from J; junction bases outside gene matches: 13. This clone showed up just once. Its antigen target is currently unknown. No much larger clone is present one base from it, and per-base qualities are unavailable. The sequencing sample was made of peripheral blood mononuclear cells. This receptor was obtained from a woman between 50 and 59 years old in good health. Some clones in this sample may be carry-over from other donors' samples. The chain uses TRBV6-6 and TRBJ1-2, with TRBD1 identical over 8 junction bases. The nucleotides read TGTGCCAGCAGTACCGGGACAGGTAGAGTTCGAGGCTACACCTTC. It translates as CASSTGTGRVRGYTF.